The sequence of this TCR beta chain was determined in a study of cytotoxic CD8 clonotypes in ibrutinib-treated CLL. Study findings and constraints: Public clonotypes were rare and shrank or held steady on treatment. Sustained-remission and progressing patients diverged in sampling times.

This clone was recorded once. Its antigen is not known. The CDR3 is made up of 16 amino acids. Germline V lookup: CDR1 SGDLS, CDR2 YYNGEE. V shed 3 bases and J shed 2 bases, with 16 bases lying between them. The repertoire was sequenced with immunoSEQ multiplex PCR; TCRdb's copy has only in-frame clones and lacks some. The sample holds approximately 200,000 clones; 72% are singletons and the top ten take roughly 13%. This specimen was PBMCs, taken after 24 months of ibrutinib treatment. J is TRBJ2-3 and V is TRBV9; the D gene is possibly TRBD2 (6 bases). The receptor was isolated from a human donor with chronic lymphocytic leukemia. The CDR3, as DNA: TGTGCCAGCAGCGAAAGCCCCGGGACTTTCACAGATACGCAGTATTTT. Translation gives CASSESPGTFTDTQYF.